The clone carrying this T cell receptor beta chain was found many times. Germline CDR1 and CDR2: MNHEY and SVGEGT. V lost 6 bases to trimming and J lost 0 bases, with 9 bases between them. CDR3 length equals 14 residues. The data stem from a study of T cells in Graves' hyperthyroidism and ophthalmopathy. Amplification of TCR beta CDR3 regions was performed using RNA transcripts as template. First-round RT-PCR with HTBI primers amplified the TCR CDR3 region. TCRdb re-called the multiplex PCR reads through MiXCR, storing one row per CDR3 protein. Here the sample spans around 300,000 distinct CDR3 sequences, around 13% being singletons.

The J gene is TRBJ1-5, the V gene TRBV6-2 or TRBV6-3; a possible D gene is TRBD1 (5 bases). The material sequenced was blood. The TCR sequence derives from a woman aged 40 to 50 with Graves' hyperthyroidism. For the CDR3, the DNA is TGTGCCAGCAGGACAGCGACTAGCAATCAGCCCCAGCATTTT. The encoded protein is CASRTATSNQPQHF.